This entry lists 17 T cell receptor beta chains sequenced from one sample in a study of regulatory T cells in long-lasting Graves disease. For TCR beta, libraries came from iRepertoire HTBI primers and Arm-PCR of CDR3 regions. TCRdb passed the multiplex PCR reads through MiXCR, listing each CDR3 protein once. The sample has around 250,000 distinct CDR3 sequences, over 20% seen once; the top ten hold roughly 13%. The time point denotes: newly diagnosed GD, antithyroid drugs for less than 3 months. The TCR library used RNA extracted from PBMCs. The material was peripheral blood mononuclear cells (PBMCs), obtained at new diagnosis, from a patient treated with antithyroid drugs. These receptors originate from a female donor with Graves disease.

This clonotype was seen repeatedly, ten times or more. The chain couples TRBV5-1 to TRBJ1-1; TRBD1 aligns across 10 bases. Trimming cost V 1 base and J 6 bases; bases outside gene matches: 9. CDR1 and CDR2 from the germline V gene are SGHRS and YFSETQ. The CDR3 sequence is 16 residues long. The CDR3 protein is CASSLKAGQGIAEAFF. In DNA form, the CDR3 reads TGCGCCAGCAGCTTGAAGGCGGGACAGGGGATCGCTGAAGCTTTCTTT.

This sequence joins TRBV7-2 and TRBJ2-1; tentatively, D is TRBD1 (5 bases). CDR1 and CDR2 from the germline V gene are SGHTA and FQGNSA. V was cut by 5 bases and J by 3 bases, with 14 bases left in between. The CDR3 has 15 amino acids. CDR3: CASSDQGFFYNEQFF. CDR3 DNA sequence: TGTGCCAGCAGCGATCAGGGTTTTTTCTACAATGAGCAGTTCTTC.

This clonotype was picked up many times. This chain joins TRBV11-2 and TRBJ2-1, with unresolved D. The germline V gene encodes CDR1 SGHAT and CDR2 FQNNGV. The CDR3 loop spans 12 amino acids. V was clipped by 3 bases and J by 3 bases, with 3 bases between them. CDR3 loop: CASSFIYNEQFF. CDR3 sequence (DNA): TGTGCCAGCAGCTTTATCTACAATGAGCAGTTCTTC.

The rearrangement uses TRBV9 and TRBJ2-1; either TRBD1 or TRBD2 may supply D (5 bases each). Germline CDR1 SGDLS, CDR2 YYNGEE. The V end lost 3 bases, the J end lost 9 bases, and 13 bases lay between the germline ends. This CDR3 has 13 amino acids. CDR3 sequence (DNA): TGTGCCAGCAGCGGGGGCAGAGGGTTTGAGCAGTTCTTC. Protein: CASSGGRGFEQFF.

This clonotype was counted many times. The chain is built from TRBV2 and TRBJ2-4, with 8 positions matching TRBD2. From germline, CDR1 is SNHLY and CDR2 FYNNEI. This CDR3 has 16 residues. Unmatched junction bases numbered 6, after V lost 5 bases and J lost 0 bases. The CDR3 DNA is TGTGCCAGCAGTACACTAGCGGAACTAGCCAAAAACATTCAGTACTTC. Amino acid sequence: CASSTLAELAKNIQYF.

This clonotype was detected many times. The gene calls are TRBV11-1 and TRBJ2-5; possibly TRBD1 for D (5 bases). Trimming left V 5 bases short and J 2 bases short, with 15 bases between. CDR3 length: 15 residues. The germline V gene has CDR1 SGHAT and CDR2 FQDESV (reference sequence). The CDR3 loop reads CASSGHAGYQETQYF. Written as DNA, the CDR3 is TGTGCCAGCAGCGGTCACGCAGGGTATCAAGAGACCCAGTACTTC.

This clonotype was found many times. CDR3 loop: CASSYSRGRANTEAFF. CDR3 coding DNA: TGTGCCAGCAGTTACTCGAGAGGCAGGGCGAACACTGAAGCTTTCTTT. The chain couples TRBV6-5 to TRBJ1-1; the D gene is possibly TRBD1 (5 bases). From germline, CDR1 is MNHEY and CDR2 SVGAGI. V was cut by 0 bases and J by 1 base, with 12 bases left in between. The CDR3 is 16 amino acids.

This clonotype was recorded at least ten times. The chain joins TRBV3-1 to TRBJ2-7, with D perhaps assigned TRBD1 or TRBD2 (5 bases each). The CDR3 has 15 amino acids. The V gene lost 4 bases and the J gene lost 1 base, with 14 bases spanning the gap. Per germline, CDR1 LGHDT and CDR2 YNNKEL (reference sequence). The CDR3 here is CASSPGTEVSYEQYF. CDR3 DNA: TGTGCCAGCAGCCCCGGGACGGAGGTGTCCTACGAGCAGTACTTC.

This clonotype turned up a few times. The V and J genes are TRBV4-3 and TRBJ2-1, with TRBD1 identical over 9 bases. The J segment lost 2 bases and the V segment lost 4 bases, leaving 3 bases of the junction unmatched. The CDR3 length is 15 residues. The germline V gene has CDR1 LGHNA and CDR2 YSLEER. The CDR3 nucleotides are TGCGCCAGCAGCCGTGGACAGGGGACCTACAATGAGCAGTTCTTC. Its protein product is CASSRGQGTYNEQFF.

The chain carries TRBV19 and TRBJ2-2; weak D call: TRBD1 (5 bases). This CDR3 is built from 15 residues. V was pared by 6 bases and J by 3 bases, with 14 bases between. CDR1 and CDR2 (germline): LNHDA, SQIVND (reference sequence). The CDR3 bases are TGTGCCAGTAGACCCAGGGCACAGGACACCGGGGAGCTGTTTTTT. It translates to CASRPRAQDTGELFF.

This clonotype was observed at least ten times. V and J are TRBV6-1 and TRBJ1-1; D unclear. CDR1 MNHNS and CDR2 SASEGT come from the germline V gene. The germline V and J ends were trimmed by 7 bases and 5 bases, with 14 bases remaining between them. The CDR3 has 13 amino acids. The CDR3 spells CASTNAEGTEAFF. The CDR3 DNA is TGTGCCAGCACCAACGCCGAAGGGACTGAAGCTTTCTTT.

Points on this clonotype: With a much larger clone just one base away, this may be a read error. This chain joins TRBV7-3 and TRBJ2-5, with D perhaps TRBD2 (6 bases). The CDR3 is 17 amino acids. CDR1 is SGHTA and CDR2 is FQGTGA in the germline V gene. DNA of the CDR3: TGTGCCAGCAGCCTCTACCCCCCGGGACTTAACCAAGGGACCCAGTACTTC. This sequence encodes CASSLYPPGLNQGTQYF.

This clonotype was observed at least ten times. V usage is TRBV29-1 and J usage is TRBJ1-2; the match to TRBD1 covers 7 bases. CDR1 is SQVTM, CDR2 ANQGSEA, per germline. The V segment lost 6 bases and the J segment 3 bases; nucleotides outside the gene matches: 7. There are 13 residues in the CDR3. Written as DNA, the CDR3 is TGCAGCGTCGGATTAGGGGGCGACTATGGCTACACCTTC. This codes for CSVGLGGDYGYTF.

This clonotype was seen many times. V gene TRBV28 combines with J gene TRBJ2-1; TRBD2 matches 11 bases. The V gene's germline CDR1 is MDHEN and CDR2 SYDVKM. The CDR3 is 17 amino acids. V shed 6 bases, J shed 2 bases, and the junction held 9 bases outside the gene matches. The CDR3 DNA follows: TGTGCCAGCAGCCAACCGACTAGCGGGACCACCTACAATGAGCAGTTCTTC. It is translated as CASSQPTSGTTYNEQFF.

At least ten counts were recorded for this clonotype. The chain carries TRBV7-9 and TRBJ2-1, with D maybe TRBD1 (5 bases). The CDR3 has 14 residues. V was clipped by 8 bases and J by 6 bases, with 17 bases between them. From germline, CDR1 is SEHNR and CDR2 FQNEAQ (reference sequence). The CDR3 DNA is TGTGCCAGCCCCCACGGGCAGGGTGGCAATGAGCAGTTCTTC. This encodes CASPHGQGGNEQFF.

This clonotype was recorded a few times. This chain uses TRBV19 with TRBJ2-7; 7 bases match TRBD1. Germline assignment: CDR1 LNHDA and CDR2 SQIVND (reference sequence). This CDR3 spans 13 amino acids. V lost 5 bases and J lost 3; bases outside the gene matches: 4. The CDR3 here is CASSLTGNYEQYF. CDR3 nucleotide sequence: TGTGCCAGTAGTCTGACAGGGAACTACGAGCAGTACTTC.

The chain couples TRBV27 to TRBJ2-3, with 9 bases identical to TRBD1. Germline V gene lookup returns CDR1 MNHEY and CDR2 SMNVEV (reference sequence). The CDR3 totals 14 residues. V trimming: 6 bases; J trimming: 5 bases; junction bases outside the gene matches: 6. The CDR3 DNA sequence: TGTGCCAGCAGGAGGACAGGGGCTGGAGATACGCAGTATTTT. Protein product: CASRRTGAGDTQYF.